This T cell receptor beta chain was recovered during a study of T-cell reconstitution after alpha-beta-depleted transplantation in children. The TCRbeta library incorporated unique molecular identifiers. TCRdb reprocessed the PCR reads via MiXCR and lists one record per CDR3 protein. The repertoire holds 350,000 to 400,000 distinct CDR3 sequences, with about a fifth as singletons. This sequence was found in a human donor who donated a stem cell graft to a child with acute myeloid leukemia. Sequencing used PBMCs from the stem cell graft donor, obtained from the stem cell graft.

In nucleotides, the CDR3 is TGCAGTGCTAGGTCTAGCGGGAGGGCCGCAGATACGCAGTATTTT. Residues: CSARSSGRAADTQYF. V is TRBV20-1 and J is TRBJ2-3; 12 positions match TRBD2. The CDR3 runs to 15 residues. V was clipped by 3 bases and J by 4 bases; unmatched bases: 5. Germline CDR1 and CDR2: DFQATT and SNEGSKA (reference sequence).